This T cell receptor beta chain was found in a study of blood T cell repertoires in COVID-19. Across the study: Italy, Spain and the United States were the sources of the convalescent and acute COVID-19 samples.

Authors' methods: Researchers report that nucleated cell counts were estimated from reference gene primer amplification. The table came from immunoSEQ multiplex PCR; TCRdb's copy has only in-frame clones and leaves some out. V and J calls and clone size are copied from that table; D and trimming were computed from the DNA. Here the sample spans approximately 160,000 clones, around 74% being singletons. The ends lost 1 base at V and 7 bases at J; junction bases unmatched: 4. This CDR3 has 14 residues. Germline V gives CDR1 SGHTA, CDR2 FQGNSA. The sequence derives from a man between 65 and 85 years old with acute or convalescent COVID-19. V and J are TRBV7-2 and TRBJ1-2, with 9 bases lining up with TRBD1. Source material: peripheral blood. This chain's CDR3 is CASSLDRGHRGYTF. The CDR3 nucleotides read TGTGCCAGCAGCTTAGACAGGGGGCATCGTGGCTACACCTTC.